The clone carrying this TCR beta chain appeared a single time. Its cognate antigen is unknown. Some clones are missing from TCRdb's copy, which holds only in-frame ones; the method was immunoSEQ multiplex PCR. The sample has roughly 120,000 clones, almost 95% seen once. This record comes from a study of T cell repertoires and HLA-DP antigens. Study background: In vitro CD4+ alloreactivity was against HeLa-presented HLA-DP.

The sample consisted of CD4+ T cells from PBMCs. The TCR comes from a woman aged 18-29 years in good health and CMV-seronegative.

The CDR3 nucleotides are TGTGCCAGCAGCGTAGGGGGGTTCGCTGGAAACACCATATATTTT. This gives the protein CASSVGGFAGNTIYF. The V call is TRBV9, the J call TRBJ1-3, with D possibly TRBD1 on 5 matching bases. There are 15 residues in the CDR3. Germline CDR1 is SGDLS and CDR2 is YYNGEE. V lost 0 bases and J lost 2, with 9 bases in between.